The 30 T cell receptor beta chains below come from one sample, sequenced in a study of T cells in Graves' hyperthyroidism and ophthalmopathy. The source material, RNA transcripts, was used to amplify TCR beta CDR3 regions. HTBI primers drove first-round RT-PCR of the TCR CDR3. TCRdb reprocessed the multiplex PCR reads with MiXCR, giving one entry per CDR3 protein. The sample holds around 340,000 distinct CDR3 sequences; about a sixth are singletons and the top ten take roughly 16%. Sequencing used blood. The receptors were sampled from a woman in her forties with Graves' ophthalmopathy.

This clonotype was found many times. The chain couples TRBV28 to TRBJ2-5; the match to TRBD2 covers 14 bases. Looked up from germline, CDR1 is MDHEN and CDR2 is SYDVKM. Trimming removed 4 bases from V and 5 bases from J; junction bases left unmatched: 9. The CDR3 spans 17 residues. CDR3 residues: CASSSLGLAGAVETQYF. The CDR3 DNA follows: TGTGCCAGCAGTTCATTGGGACTAGCGGGAGCTGTGGAGACCCAGTACTTC.

The chain uses TRBV18 and TRBJ1-1, with no clear D. The length of the CDR3 is 15 residues. Germline lookup yields CDR1 KGHSH and CDR2 LQKENI. V shed 2 bases and J shed 0 bases, with 10 bases lying between them. The CDR3, as DNA: TGTGCCAGCTCACCATTTAACAACATGAACACTGAAGCTTTCTTT. Encoded protein: CASSPFNNMNTEAFF. Based on the CDR3 plus reference TRBV18 and TRBJ1-1, the full variable domain is NAGVMQNPRHLVRRRGQEARLRCSPMKGHSHVYWYRQLPEEGLKFMVYLQKENIIDESGMPKERFSAEFPKEGPSILRIQQVVRGDSAAYFCASSPFNNMNTEAFFGQGTRLTVV.

This chain links TRBV20-1 with TRBJ2-5; possible D gene TRBD1, 6 bases. The germline CDR1 and CDR2 sequences are DFQATT and SNEGSKA (reference sequence). V was cut by 2 bases and J by 3 bases, with 16 bases left in between. The CDR3 length is 15 residues. CDR3 DNA sequence: TGCAGTGCTAGACTCCCAGGGGCCTACGAAGAGACCCAGTACTTC. Translating gives CSARLPGAYEETQYF.

This clonotype has a count of ten or more. This chain uses TRBV20-1 with TRBJ2-5; D gene ambiguous. With 2 bases removed from V and 5 bases from J, the gap between germline ends came to 6 bases. The CDR3 is made up of 11 amino acids. From germline, CDR1 is DFQATT and CDR2 SNEGSKA (reference sequence). The CDR3 nucleotides are TGCAGTGCTAGAATCGGGGAGACCCAGTACTTC. It encodes CSARIGETQYF.

Many counts were recorded for this clonotype. The chain has TRBV29-1 and TRBJ2-7; TRBD1 matches 11 bases. The J segment lost 5 bases and the V segment lost 7 bases, leaving 10 bases of the junction unmatched. This CDR3 has 14 residues. The V gene's germline CDR1 is SQVTM and CDR2 ANQGSEA. For the CDR3, the DNA is TGCAGCGCGATCCGGGACAGGGGGGGGAACGAGCAGTACTTC. Amino acids: CSAIRDRGGNEQYF.

This clonotype occurred many times. The genes are TRBV28 and TRBJ1-1; D remains ambiguous. CDR3 length: 16 residues. Between the trimmed V and J ends, which lost 4 bases and 3 bases, there was a span of 18 bases. The germline CDR1 and CDR2 sequences are MDHEN and SYDVKM. The CDR3 region is CASSSGSLQADTEAFF. The CDR3 DNA is TGTGCCAGCAGTTCCGGGTCCCTACAAGCGGACACTGAAGCTTTCTTT. The full variable domain, with the rest looked up from reference TRBV28 and TRBJ1-1, is DVKVTQSSRYLVKRTGEKVFLECVQDMDHENMFWYRQDPGLGLRLIYFSYDVKMKEKGDIPEGYSVSREKKERFSLILESASTNQTSMYLCASSSGSLQADTEAFFGQGTRLTVV.

The chain carries TRBV12-3 or TRBV12-4 and TRBJ2-5; D not resolved. The CDR3 loop spans 14 amino acids. The V end lost 6 bases, the J end lost 5 bases, and 16 bases lay between the germline ends. CDR3 loop: CASSPFLTEETQYF. The CDR3, as DNA: TGTGCCAGCAGCCCCTTCCTCACGGAGGAGACCCAGTACTTC.

This chain uses TRBV11-2 with TRBJ2-7; 9 positions agree with TRBD2. The CDR3 spans 15 residues. Germline V gene data show CDR1 as SGHAT and CDR2 as FQNNGV. J was trimmed by 5 bases and V by 5 bases; bases with no gene match: 10. The CDR3 reads CASSPISGRNDEQYF. Here the CDR3 DNA reads TGTGCCAGCAGCCCTATTAGCGGGAGAAACGACGAGCAGTACTTC.

This clonotype was recorded many times. The rearrangement uses TRBV12-3 or TRBV12-4 and TRBJ2-7; D is perhaps TRBD2 (6 bases). The CDR3 extends over 12 amino acids. Trimming took 5 bases from V and 7 from J, leaving 12 bases between them. The CDR3 here is CASSGGLGEQYF. Here the CDR3 DNA reads TGTGCCAGCAGTGGAGGGCTTGGGGAGCAGTACTTC.

The CDR3 nucleotides read TGTGCCTGGAGTGTACTTGGCGGCTACACCTTC. This sequence encodes CAWSVLGGYTF. This chain uses TRBV30 with TRBJ1-2, with D uncertain. The CDR3 sequence is 11 residues long. Between the trimmed V and J ends, which lost 0 bases and 8 bases, there was a span of 7 bases. Per germline, CDR1 GTSNPN and CDR2 SVGIG (reference sequence).

The chain is built from TRBV30 and TRBJ2-7; possibly TRBD1 for D (7 bases). Germline assignment: CDR1 GTSNPN and CDR2 SVGIG (reference sequence). Deletions cut 3 bases from V and 5 bases from J, with 20 bases between. The CDR3 has 15 residues. The CDR3 loop is CAWRGGAGGSDEQYF. In DNA form, the CDR3 reads TGTGCCTGGAGAGGAGGGGCAGGGGGATCGGACGAGCAGTACTTC.

Many counts were recorded for this clonotype. The chain has TRBV12-3 or TRBV12-4 and TRBJ2-5, with TRBD2 as a possible D gene (6 bases). CDR3 length: 13 residues. Trimming removed 3 bases from V and 5 bases from J, with 10 bases in between. CDR3 region: CASSLPEGETQYF. CDR3 DNA sequence: TGTGCCAGCAGTTTGCCGGAGGGTGAGACCCAGTACTTC.

This clonotype was seen at least ten times. CDR3 loop: CATSRRAPRSYEQYF. CDR3 bases: TGTGCCACCAGCCGTCGGGCGCCCCGCTCCTACGAGCAGTACTTC. The rearrangement uses TRBV15 and TRBJ2-7; unclear D gene. The germline gives CDR1 LNHNV, CDR2 YYDKDF (reference sequence). This CDR3 spans 15 amino acids. V dropped 5 bases and J dropped 0 bases, with 14 bases sitting between them.

This clonotype was counted ten times or more. This chain links TRBV6-5 with TRBJ2-2, with D perhaps TRBD2 (5 bases). V lost 5 bases, J lost 6 bases, and 10 bases lay in between. The CDR3 runs to 13 residues. Germline CDR1 and CDR2: MNHEY and SVGAGI. The CDR3 DNA follows: TGTGCCAGCAGTCGGGGAGCGGCCGGGGAGCTGTTTTTT. It specifies CASSRGAAGELFF.

This clonotype was counted ten times or more. The J gene is TRBJ1-1, the V gene TRBV7-8; D might be TRBD1 (6 bases). The CDR3 covers 14 residues. Trimming pared 2 bases from V and 4 bases from J, leaving 11 bases between. Germline assignment: CDR1 SGHVS and CDR2 FQNEAQ. As DNA, the CDR3 is TGTGCCAGCAGCTTAAGGGGGGCAGGCACTGAAGCTTTCTTT. Protein sequence: CASSLRGAGTEAFF.

V usage is TRBV5-4 and J usage is TRBJ2-7; D is unclear. The CDR3 is made up of 15 amino acids. Per germline, CDR1 SGHNT and CDR2 YYREEE (reference sequence). V was clipped by 2 bases and J by 2 bases, with 14 bases between them. CDR3 sequence (DNA): TGTGCCAGCAGCTTTAAAGGGTTGGAACCCTACGAGCAGTACTTC. Its protein is CASSFKGLEPYEQYF.

At least ten counts were recorded for this clonotype. This chain connects TRBV20-1 to TRBJ2-4; 10 bases match TRBD2. The V segment lost 0 bases and the J segment 0 bases; nucleotides outside the gene matches: 5. The germline V gene encodes CDR1 DFQATT and CDR2 SNEGSKA (reference sequence). This CDR3 is 17 amino acids long. The CDR3 sequence: CSARDGVAGGAKNIQYF. The CDR3 DNA reads as TGCAGTGCTAGAGATGGGGTAGCGGGGGGAGCCAAAAACATTCAGTACTTC.

This clonotype was observed at least ten times. The genes are TRBV2 and TRBJ1-5; 8 positions match TRBD1. The V gene's germline CDR1 is SNHLY and CDR2 FYNNEI. This CDR3 contains 13 residues. With 5 bases clipped from V and 6 bases from J, the junction kept 3 bases outside the gene matches. CDR3 DNA sequence: TGTGCCAGCAGTCCCGGACAGGGTCAGCCCCAGCATTTT. Its translation is CASSPGQGQPQHF.

This clonotype was observed at least ten times. The rearrangement links TRBV28 to TRBJ2-5; D may correspond to TRBD1 or TRBD2 (8 bases each). Trimming took off 6 bases at V and 3 bases at J, with 17 bases between the two ends. Germline V gene sequence: CDR1 MDHEN, CDR2 SYDVKM. This CDR3 comprises 15 residues. CDR3 protein: CASSGGGTGEETQYF. In nucleotides, the CDR3 is TGTGCCAGCAGCGGGGGGGGGACAGGCGAAGAGACCCAGTACTTC.

Of note for this clonotype: The missing conserved phenylalanine or tryptophan at the end of this CDR3 makes a read error likely. No DNA is shown, since the ends of the CDR3 on it are uncertain; the CDR3 is the one TCRdb lists. The chain is built from TRBV18 and TRBJ2-6. From germline, CDR1 is KGHSH and CDR2 LQKENI. The CDR3 spans 9 amino acids, including both terminal residues. CDR3: CASSPLIRK.

This clonotype was observed a few times. The chain is built from TRBV12-3 or TRBV12-4 and TRBJ2-7; D perhaps matches TRBD2 (5 bases). The CDR3 contains 14 residues. The V end was cut by 5 bases, the J end by 7 bases, with 18 bases between. The CDR3 protein is CASSPFEGVAEQYF. In DNA, the CDR3 is TGTGCCAGCAGTCCCTTTGAGGGCGTTGCAGAGCAGTACTTC.

The chain carries TRBV19 and TRBJ2-2; the D is unclear. Trimming took 7 bases from V and 5 from J, leaving 14 bases between them. This CDR3 is 14 amino acids long. Germline-derived CDR1 and CDR2 are LNHDA and SQIVND (reference sequence). This chain's CDR3 is CASTSLDRTGELFF. The DNA of the CDR3 is TGTGCCAGTACGTCTCTTGACCGGACCGGGGAGCTGTTTTTT.

This clonotype was seen many times. The V gene is TRBV12-3 or TRBV12-4, the J gene TRBJ2-7; weak D call: TRBD2 (5 bases). The CDR3 is 16 residues long. V shed 5 bases and J shed 5 bases, with 22 bases lying between them. The CDR3 sequence is CASSPAGKGESHEQYF. The CDR3 region has the DNA TGTGCCAGCAGTCCCGCCGGGAAGGGAGAATCCCACGAGCAGTACTTC.

This clonotype was counted at least ten times. CDR3 in DNA: TGTGCCACCAGCACCCGGACAGGCGCAAGCTCCTACGAGCAGTACTTC. Its translation is CATSTRTGASSYEQYF. The rearrangement joins TRBV15 to TRBJ2-7; 7 bases map to TRBD1. The CDR3 sequence is 16 residues long. The J segment lost 0 bases and the V segment lost 4 bases, leaving 9 bases of the junction unmatched. Germline V gene sequence: CDR1 LNHNV, CDR2 YYDKDF (reference sequence).

The rearrangement links TRBV3-1 to TRBJ2-2; 12 bases agree with TRBD1. This CDR3 region has 16 residues. Trimming cost V 6 bases and J 7 bases; bases outside gene matches: 9. From germline, CDR1 is LGHDT and CDR2 YNNKEL (reference sequence). The CDR3 coding sequence is TGTGCCAGCAGTCAATCCGGGACAGGGGGCATCGGGGAGCTGTTTTTT. It yields the protein CASSQSGTGGIGELFF.

Concerning this clonotype: Compared with germline, one end of the junction differs, possibly owing to a read error. The CDR3 here is CSGRTGVETEYF. The CDR3 DNA sequence: TGCAGCGGCCGGACAGGGGTAGAGACCGAGTACTTC. This chain connects TRBV29-1 to TRBJ2-5; 9 bases are shared with TRBD1. The germline V gene has CDR1 SQVTM and CDR2 ANQGSEA. The CDR3 runs 12 residues.

This clonotype appeared many times. V is TRBV13 and J is TRBJ2-7, with D perhaps being TRBD1 or TRBD2 (6 bases each). The germline CDR1 and CDR2 sequences are PRHDT and FYEKMQ (reference sequence). The CDR3 loop spans 13 amino acids. V lost 3 bases to trimming and J lost 4 bases, with 10 bases between them. CDR3 amino acids: CASSFQGRYEQYF. CDR3 in DNA: TGTGCCAGCAGCTTCCAGGGGAGGTACGAGCAGTACTTC.

This clonotype was counted many times. This rearrangement joins TRBV24-1 to TRBJ2-1, with D maybe TRBD1 (6 bases). Germline V gene data show CDR1 as KGHDR and CDR2 as SFDVKD. The CDR3 is 15 amino acids. Trimming took off 5 bases at V and 2 bases at J, with 12 bases between the two ends. The CDR3 coding sequence is TGTGCCACCAGTGGGCAGACAGGAGCCTACAATGAGCAGTTCTTC. Translated, it gives CATSGQTGAYNEQFF.

This clonotype was counted at least ten times. This rearrangement joins TRBV6-1 to TRBJ2-3; D not resolved. The V gene lost 1 base and the J gene lost 0 bases, with 14 bases spanning the gap. The CDR3 runs 17 residues. Germline V CDR1 and CDR2: MNHNS, SASEGT. The CDR3 is CASSEVPPGTSTDTQYF. The CDR3 DNA reads TGTGCCAGCAGTGAAGTACCCCCAGGAACTAGCACAGATACGCAGTATTTT.

This clonotype was counted between two and nine times. Written as DNA, the CDR3 is TGCAGCGCCCAAGAGCCTAGCGGGTTCACCGGGGAGCTGTTTTTT. Translation gives CSAQEPSGFTGELFF. The V and J genes are TRBV29-1 and TRBJ2-2; TRBD2 matches at 8 bases. The CDR3 sequence is 15 residues long. CDR1 is SQVTM, CDR2 ANQGSEA, per germline. The trim removed 7 bases at V and 4 bases at J, leaving 11 bases unmatched.